This is a list of T cell receptor beta chains from one sample in a study of cytomegalovirus exposure and HLA in healthy donors. Sequenced by immunoSEQ multiplex PCR; TCRdb stores in-frame clones only, minus some. The sample has 250,000 to 350,000 clones, 86% seen once; the top ten hold less than 4%. Sequenced: PBMCs. These TCRs come from a man aged 40-55 years in good health and CMV-seropositive. The CDR3 runs from the conserved cysteine through the conserved F or W. The D gene is left open where the match is weak. Expanded clones are given a class, and other clones once, few, many or no size at all.

clone_size | j_call | d_call | v_call | cdr3_nt | cdr3_aa
once | TRBJ2-3 | - | TRBV14 | TGTGCCAGCAGCCAAGATTTAGAGAGAGCAGATACGCAGTATTTT | CASSQDLERADTQYF
- | TRBJ2-1 | - | TRBV4-1 | TGCGCCAGCAGCCAGACTCGTGGGAACAGGCTCAATGAGCAGTTCTTC | CASSQTRGNRLNEQFF
few | TRBJ1-3 | - | TRBV5-6 | TGTGCCAGCAGCCCAATCTTCACGGGGTACTCTGGAAACACCATATATTTT | CASSPIFTGYSGNTIYF
- | TRBJ2-7 | - | TRBV5-1 | TGCGCCAGCAGCTTCGGGGGTAGCTCCTACGAGCAGTACTTC | CASSFGGSSYEQYF
- | TRBJ2-5 | - | TRBV19 | TGTGCCAGTAGTCAGGGGCGCAGAGAGACCCAGTACTTC | CASSQGRRETQYF
- | TRBJ1-1 | TRBD1 | TRBV28 | TGTGCCAGCAGTCCCCGAGGGACAGGGAACACTGAAGCTTTCTTT | CASSPRGTGNTEAFF
- | TRBJ2-7 | - | TRBV19 | TGTGCCAGTAGTATAGCGGGAGCGGACTACGAGCAGTACTTC | CASSIAGADYEQYF
- | TRBJ2-1 | - | TRBV27 | TGTGCCAGCCACACTACGAGGGAGCCCTACAATGAGCAGTTCTTC | CASHTTREPYNEQFF
- | TRBJ1-2 | TRBD1 | TRBV2 | TGTGCCAGCAGTTCGGACAGGGTGGTTACCTATGGCTACACCTTC | CASSSDRVVTYGYTF
- | TRBJ2-2 | - | TRBV7-9 | TGTGCCAGCAGCCCCGCGGAGGGACTTAACACCGGGGAGCTGTTTTTT | CASSPAEGLNTGELFF
- | TRBJ2-4 | TRBD1 | TRBV4-1 | TGCGCCAGCAGCCGACCGACAGGGCCGAGCAAAAACATTCAGTACTTC | CASSRPTGPSKNIQYF
few | TRBJ1-1 | - | TRBV4-1 | TGCGCCAGCAGCCAAGAGTACACCACTGAAGCTTTCTTT | CASSQEYTTEAFF
once | TRBJ1-2 | - | TRBV6-5 | TGTGCCAGCAGTTACTCCACAGAAATCTATGGCTACACCTTC | CASSYSTEIYGYTF
- | TRBJ2-5 | - | TRBV9 | TGTGCCAGCAGCGTAACCGGCGTTCACGGGGAGACCCAGTACTTC | CASSVTGVHGETQYF
- | TRBJ2-7 | - | TRBV7-9 | TGTGCCAGCAGCTTGACGGGTTCCCCCTACGAGCAGTACTTC | CASSLTGSPYEQYF
- | TRBJ2-1 | TRBD2 | TRBV2 | TGTGCCAGCAGTGAAGGCCTACTAGCGGGATCGGTCGATGAGCAGTTCTTC | CASSEGLLAGSVDEQFF
- | TRBJ2-1 | - | TRBV7-3 | TGTGCCAGCACTCTTGTTAGGGGTAGCTCCTACAATGAGCAGTTCTTC | CASTLVRGSSYNEQFF
- | TRBJ2-7 | - | TRBV30 | TGTGCCTGGAGTCCGAGACAGGACGAGCAGTACTTC | CAWSPRQDEQYF
- | TRBJ2-7 | TRBD1 | TRBV18 | TGTGCCAGCTCACCACGATCAGGGGGTTCCTACGAGCAGTACTTC | CASSPRSGGSYEQYF
- | TRBJ2-7 | TRBD2 | TRBV5-8 | TGTGCCAGCAGCCCGAGCTGGACTAGCGGTTACGAGCAGTACTTC | CASSPSWTSGYEQYF
- | TRBJ2-7 | - | TRBV18 | TGTGCCAGCTCATTGACACAGGAAGAAAGCTCCTACGAGCAGTACTTC | CASSLTQEESSYEQYF
- | TRBJ2-1 | - | TRBV5-1 | TGCGCCAGCAGCTTGGCGGCAGCGGGCTCCTACAATGAGCAGTTCTTC | CASSLAAAGSYNEQFF
- | TRBJ2-6 | TRBD1 | TRBV30 | TGTGCCTGGAGTGTAACAGGGGTGAGCGGGGCCAACGTCCTGACTTTC | CAWSVTGVSGANVLTF
- | TRBJ2-1 | TRBD1 | TRBV7-6 | TGTGCCAGCAGCACCGAACAGGGGGCAAAATACAATGAGCAGTTCTTC | CASSTEQGAKYNEQFF
- | TRBJ2-1 | TRBD2 | TRBV7-9 | TGTGCCAGCAGCTTCGGTAGGCCTAGCGGAACCTACAATGAGCAGTTCTTC | CASSFGRPSGTYNEQFF
- | TRBJ1-2 | - | TRBV9 | TGTGCCAGCAGCCGGACAGAGGATGGCTACACCTTC | CASSRTEDGYTF
- | TRBJ1-2 | TRBD1 | TRBV27 | TGTGCCAGCAGGGGGACAGTTCAACATAACTATGGCTACACCTTC | CASRGTVQHNYGYTF
- | TRBJ1-1 | - | TRBV6-5 | TGTGCCAGCACACCGGGGGTGAGGTGGACTGAAGCTTTCTTT | CASTPGVRWTEAFF
- | TRBJ2-3 | TRBD2 | TRBV15 | TGTGCCACCAGCAGAGGAGCGGGGCTCACAGATACGCAGTATTTT | CATSRGAGLTDTQYF
- | TRBJ2-7 | TRBD1 | TRBV6-5 | TGTGCCAGCAGTTTTGTACAGGGGTACGTCGAGCAGTACTTC | CASSFVQGYVEQYF
once | TRBJ1-5 | - | TRBV25-1 | TGTGCCAGCAGTGAATCCGGGGGCAATCAGCCCCAGCATTTT | CASSESGGNQPQHF
- | TRBJ1-5 | - | TRBV15 | TGTGCCACCAGCAGAGTCAGGGGAAGCAATCAGCCCCAGCATTTT | CATSRVRGSNQPQHF
- | TRBJ2-7 | TRBD2 | TRBV11-3 | TGTGCCAGCAGCGAAGCGGGAGTCGCCTACGAGCAGTACTTC | CASSEAGVAYEQYF
- | TRBJ2-2 | TRBD2 | TRBV5-1 | TGCGCCAGCGGGGCGGGAGGAGACACCGGGGAGCTGTTTTTT | CASGAGGDTGELFF
- | TRBJ1-1 | - | TRBV4-1 | TGCGCCAGCAGCCAAGATTCCGCGACAATCAACACTGAAGCTTTCTTT | CASSQDSATINTEAFF
- | TRBJ2-7 | - | TRBV4-2 | TGTGCCAGCAGCCATCCGGGACAGTCGCGGGGCGAGCAGTACTTC | CASSHPGQSRGEQYF
- | TRBJ2-7 | TRBD1 | TRBV5-1 | TGCGCCAGCAGCTTGTCTGGGACAGGGGGCTACGAGCAGTACTTC | CASSLSGTGGYEQYF
- | TRBJ2-3 | - | TRBV5-4 | TGTGCCAGCAGCATTACTAGCACAGATACGCAGTATTTT | CASSITSTDTQYF